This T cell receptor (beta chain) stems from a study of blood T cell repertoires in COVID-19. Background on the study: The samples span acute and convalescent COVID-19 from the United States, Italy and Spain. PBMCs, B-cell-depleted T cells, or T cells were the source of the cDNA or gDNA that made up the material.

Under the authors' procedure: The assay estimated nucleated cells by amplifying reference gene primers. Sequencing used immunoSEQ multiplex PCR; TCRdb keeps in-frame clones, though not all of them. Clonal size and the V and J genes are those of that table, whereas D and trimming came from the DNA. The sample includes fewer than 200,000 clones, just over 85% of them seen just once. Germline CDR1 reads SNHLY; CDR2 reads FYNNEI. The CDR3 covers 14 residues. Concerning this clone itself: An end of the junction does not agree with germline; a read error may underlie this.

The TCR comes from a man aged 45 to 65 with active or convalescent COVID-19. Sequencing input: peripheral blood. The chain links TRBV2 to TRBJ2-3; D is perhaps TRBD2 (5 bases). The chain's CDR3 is CASREGLSTDTQYF. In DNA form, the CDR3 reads TGTGCCAGCAGGGAAGGACTGAGCACAGATACGCAGTATTTT.